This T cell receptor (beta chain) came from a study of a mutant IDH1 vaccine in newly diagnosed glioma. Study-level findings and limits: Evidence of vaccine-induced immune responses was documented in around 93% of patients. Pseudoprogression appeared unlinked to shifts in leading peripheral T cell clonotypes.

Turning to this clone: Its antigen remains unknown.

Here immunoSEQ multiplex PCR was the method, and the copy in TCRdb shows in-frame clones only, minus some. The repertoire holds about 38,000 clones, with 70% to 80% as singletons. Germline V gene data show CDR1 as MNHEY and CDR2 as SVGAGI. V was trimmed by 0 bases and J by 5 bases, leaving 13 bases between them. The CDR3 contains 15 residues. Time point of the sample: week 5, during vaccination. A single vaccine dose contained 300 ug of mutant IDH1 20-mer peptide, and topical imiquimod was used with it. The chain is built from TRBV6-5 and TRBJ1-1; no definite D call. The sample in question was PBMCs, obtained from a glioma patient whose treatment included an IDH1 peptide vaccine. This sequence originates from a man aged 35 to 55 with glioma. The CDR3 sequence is CASSYSPLGWTEAFF. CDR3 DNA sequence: TGTGCCAGCAGTTACTCCCCCCTGGGGTGGACTGAAGCTTTCTTT.